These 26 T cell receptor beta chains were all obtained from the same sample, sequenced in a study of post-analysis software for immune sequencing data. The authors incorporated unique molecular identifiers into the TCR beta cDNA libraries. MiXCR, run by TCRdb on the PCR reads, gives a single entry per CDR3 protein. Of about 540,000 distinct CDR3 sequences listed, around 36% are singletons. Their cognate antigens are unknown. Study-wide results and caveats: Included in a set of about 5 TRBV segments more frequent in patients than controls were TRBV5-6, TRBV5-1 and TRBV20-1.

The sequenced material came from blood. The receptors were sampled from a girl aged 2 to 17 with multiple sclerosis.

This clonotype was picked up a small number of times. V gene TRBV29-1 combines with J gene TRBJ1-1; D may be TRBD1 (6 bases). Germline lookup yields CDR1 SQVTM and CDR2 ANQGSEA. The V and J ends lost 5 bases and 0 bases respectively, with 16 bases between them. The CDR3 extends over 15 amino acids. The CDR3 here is CSVYGQYHMNTEAFF. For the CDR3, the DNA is TGCAGCGTTTACGGACAGTATCACATGAACACTGAAGCTTTCTTT.

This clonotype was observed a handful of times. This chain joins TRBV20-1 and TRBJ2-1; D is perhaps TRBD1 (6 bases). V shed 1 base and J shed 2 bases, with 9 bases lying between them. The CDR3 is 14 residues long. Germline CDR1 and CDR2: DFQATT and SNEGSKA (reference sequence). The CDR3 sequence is CSARVRGPYNEQFF. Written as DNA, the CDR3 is TGCAGTGCTAGAGTCAGGGGTCCCTACAATGAGCAGTTCTTC.

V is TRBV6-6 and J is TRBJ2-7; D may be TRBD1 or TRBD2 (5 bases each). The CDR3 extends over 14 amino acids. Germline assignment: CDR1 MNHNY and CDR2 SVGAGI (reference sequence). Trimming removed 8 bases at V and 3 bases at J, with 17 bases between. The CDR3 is CASVAGGGFYEQYF. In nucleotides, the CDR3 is TGTGCCAGCGTCGCCGGTGGGGGATTCTACGAGCAGTACTTC.

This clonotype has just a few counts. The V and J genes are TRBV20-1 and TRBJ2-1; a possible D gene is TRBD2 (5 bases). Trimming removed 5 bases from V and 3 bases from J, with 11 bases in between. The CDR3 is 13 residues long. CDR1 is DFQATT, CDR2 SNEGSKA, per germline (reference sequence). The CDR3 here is CSAPTTIYNEQFF. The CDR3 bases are TGCAGTGCTCCTACGACTATCTACAATGAGCAGTTCTTC.

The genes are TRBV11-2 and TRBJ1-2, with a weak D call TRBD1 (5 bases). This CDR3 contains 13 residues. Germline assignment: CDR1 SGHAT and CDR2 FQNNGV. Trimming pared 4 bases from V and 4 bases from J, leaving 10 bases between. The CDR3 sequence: CASSSLGGYGYTF. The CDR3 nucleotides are TGTGCCAGCAGCTCACTCGGGGGCTATGGCTACACCTTC. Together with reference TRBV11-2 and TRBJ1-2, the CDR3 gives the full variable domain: EAGVAQSPRYKIIEKRQSVAFWCNPISGHATLYWYQQILGQGPKLLIQFQNNGVVDDSQLPKDRFSAERLKGVDSTLKIQPAKLEDSAVYLCASSSLGGYGYTFGSGTRLTVV.

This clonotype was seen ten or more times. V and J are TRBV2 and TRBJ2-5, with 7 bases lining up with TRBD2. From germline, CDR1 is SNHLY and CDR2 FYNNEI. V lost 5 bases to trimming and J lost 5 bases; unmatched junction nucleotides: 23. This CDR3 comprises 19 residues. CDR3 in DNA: TGTGCCAGCAGTCCCCCCCTGGGATCGGCGGGAGTGAATCAGGAGACCCAGTACTTC. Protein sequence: CASSPPLGSAGVNQETQYF.

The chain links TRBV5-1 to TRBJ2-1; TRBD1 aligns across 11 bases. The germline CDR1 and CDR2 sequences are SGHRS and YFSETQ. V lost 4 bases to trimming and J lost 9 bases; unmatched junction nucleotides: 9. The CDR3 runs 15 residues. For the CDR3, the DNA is TGCGCCAGCAGCCCGGGACAGGGGGTTCGGGGTGAGCAGTTCTTC. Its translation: CASSPGQGVRGEQFF.

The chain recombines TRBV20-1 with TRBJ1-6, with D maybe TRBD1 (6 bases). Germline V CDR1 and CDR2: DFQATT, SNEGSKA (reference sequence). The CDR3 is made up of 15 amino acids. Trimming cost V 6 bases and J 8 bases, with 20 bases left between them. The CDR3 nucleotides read TGCAGTGCCCCCCCCCAACAGGGACCTGATTCACCCCTCCACTTT. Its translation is CSAPPQQGPDSPLHF.

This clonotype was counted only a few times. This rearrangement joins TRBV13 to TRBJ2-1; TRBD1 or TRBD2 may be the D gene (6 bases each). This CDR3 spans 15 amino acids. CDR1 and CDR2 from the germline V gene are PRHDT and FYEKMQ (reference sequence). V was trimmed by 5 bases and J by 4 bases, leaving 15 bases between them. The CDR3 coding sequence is TGTGCCAGCAGCCCTCCGGGGGCTCAGTACAATGAGCAGTTCTTC. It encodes CASSPPGAQYNEQFF.

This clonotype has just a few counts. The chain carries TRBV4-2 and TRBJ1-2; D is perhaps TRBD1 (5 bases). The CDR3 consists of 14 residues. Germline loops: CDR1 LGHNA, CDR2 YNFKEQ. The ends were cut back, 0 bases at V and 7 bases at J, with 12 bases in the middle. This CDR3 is CASSQDHRTAGYTF. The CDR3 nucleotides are TGTGCCAGCAGCCAAGATCACAGGACCGCTGGCTACACCTTC.

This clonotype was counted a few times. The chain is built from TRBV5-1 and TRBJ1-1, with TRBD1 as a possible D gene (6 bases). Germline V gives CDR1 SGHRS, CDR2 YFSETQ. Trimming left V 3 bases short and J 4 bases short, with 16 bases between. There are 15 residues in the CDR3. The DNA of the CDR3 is TGCGCCAGCAGCTCTGCGGGGGGCTCGGGCACTGAAGCTTTCTTT. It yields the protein CASSSAGGSGTEAFF.

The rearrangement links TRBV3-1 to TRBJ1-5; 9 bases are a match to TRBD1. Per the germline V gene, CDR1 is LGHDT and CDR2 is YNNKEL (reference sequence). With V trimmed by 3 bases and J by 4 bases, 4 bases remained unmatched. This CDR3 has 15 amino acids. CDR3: CASSQTGGRNQPQHF. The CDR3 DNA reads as TGTGCCAGCAGCCAGACAGGGGGTCGAAATCAGCCCCAGCATTTT.

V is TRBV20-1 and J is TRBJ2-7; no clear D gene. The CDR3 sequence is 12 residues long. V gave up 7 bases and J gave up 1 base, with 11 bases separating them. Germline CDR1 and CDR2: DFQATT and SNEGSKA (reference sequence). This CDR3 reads CSGETRSYEQYF. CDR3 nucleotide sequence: TGCAGTGGGGAAACAAGATCCTACGAGCAGTACTTC.

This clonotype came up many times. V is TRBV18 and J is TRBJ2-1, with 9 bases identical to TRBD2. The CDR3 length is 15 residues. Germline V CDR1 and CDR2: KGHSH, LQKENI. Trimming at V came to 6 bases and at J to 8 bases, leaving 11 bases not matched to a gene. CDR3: CASSPRNSGGYEQFF. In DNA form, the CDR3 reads TGTGCCAGCTCGCCCCGTAATAGCGGGGGCTATGAGCAGTTCTTC.

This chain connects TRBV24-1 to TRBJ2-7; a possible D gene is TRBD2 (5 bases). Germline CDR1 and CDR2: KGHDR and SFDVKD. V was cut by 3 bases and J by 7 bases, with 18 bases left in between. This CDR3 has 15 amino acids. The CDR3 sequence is CATSDASSGRREQYF. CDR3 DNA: TGTGCCACCAGTGATGCCTCAAGTGGCCGGAGGGAGCAGTACTTC.

The CDR3: CASDGAGGNQETQYF. Written as DNA, the CDR3 is TGTGCCTCCGACGGGGCGGGGGGTAACCAAGAGACCCAGTACTTC. The rearrangement joins TRBV21-1 to TRBJ2-5; the D segment call TRBD1 is taken from the table without a DNA check. TRBV21-1 is a documented pseudogene. CDR3 length: 15 amino acids.

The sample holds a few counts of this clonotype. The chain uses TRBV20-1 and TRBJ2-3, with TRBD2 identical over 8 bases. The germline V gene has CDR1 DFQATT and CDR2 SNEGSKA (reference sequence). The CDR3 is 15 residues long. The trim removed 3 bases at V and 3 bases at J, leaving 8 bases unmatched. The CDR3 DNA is TGCAGTGCTAGGGGTGATAGCGGGGTTACAGATACGCAGTATTTT. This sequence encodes CSARGDSGVTDTQYF.

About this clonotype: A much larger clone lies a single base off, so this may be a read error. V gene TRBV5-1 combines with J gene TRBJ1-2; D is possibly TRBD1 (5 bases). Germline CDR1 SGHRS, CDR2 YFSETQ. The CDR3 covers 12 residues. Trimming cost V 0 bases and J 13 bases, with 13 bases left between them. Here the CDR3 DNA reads TGCGCCAGCAGCTTGGTAGGGGTGGACTGCACCTTC. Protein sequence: CASSLVGVDCTF.

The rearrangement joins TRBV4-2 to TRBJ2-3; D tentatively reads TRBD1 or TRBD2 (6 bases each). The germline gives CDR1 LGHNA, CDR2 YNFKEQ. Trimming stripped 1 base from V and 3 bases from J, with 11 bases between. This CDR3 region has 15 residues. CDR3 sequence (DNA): TGTGCCAGCAGCCAAGCCGGGGGCGAGACAGATACGCAGTATTTT. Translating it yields CASSQAGGETDTQYF.

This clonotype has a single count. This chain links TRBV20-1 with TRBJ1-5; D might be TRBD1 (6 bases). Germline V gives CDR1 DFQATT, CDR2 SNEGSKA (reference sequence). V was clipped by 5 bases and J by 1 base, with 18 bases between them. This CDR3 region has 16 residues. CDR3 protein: CSAGEIAQGSNQPQHF. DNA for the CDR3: TGCAGTGCTGGGGAGATCGCACAGGGCAGCAATCAGCCCCAGCATTTT.

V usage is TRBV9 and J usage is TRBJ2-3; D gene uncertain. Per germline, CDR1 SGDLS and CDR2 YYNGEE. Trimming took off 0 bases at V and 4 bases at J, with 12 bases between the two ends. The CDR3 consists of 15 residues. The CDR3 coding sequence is TGTGCCAGCAGCGTAGTTGAAGGGAAGCCAGATACGCAGTATTTT. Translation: CASSVVEGKPDTQYF.

CDR3 nucleotide sequence: TGTGCCAGCAGCTTGGGACCCCTTCGTACGCAGTATTTT. Its protein product is CASSLGPLRTQYF. V and J are TRBV5-6 and TRBJ2-3; D remains ambiguous. The germline V gene has CDR1 SGHDT and CDR2 YYEEEE. Deletions cut 0 bases from V and 8 bases from J, with 10 bases between. The CDR3 is 13 residues long. Supplemented by reference TRBV5-6 and TRBJ2-3, the full variable domain reads DAGVTQSPTHLIKTRGQQVTLRCSPKSGHDTVSWYQQALGQGPQFIFQYYEEEERQRGNFPDRFSGHQFPNYSSELNVNALLLGDSALYLCASSLGPLRTQYFGPGTRLTVL.

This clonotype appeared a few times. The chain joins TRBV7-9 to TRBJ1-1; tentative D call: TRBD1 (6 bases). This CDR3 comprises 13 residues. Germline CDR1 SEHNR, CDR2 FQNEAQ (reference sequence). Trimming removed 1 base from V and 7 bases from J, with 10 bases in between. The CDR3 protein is CASSLGRDIEAFF. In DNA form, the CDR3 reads TGTGCCAGCAGCTTAGGCAGGGACATTGAAGCTTTCTTT.

In DNA, the CDR3 is TGTGCCAGCAGGTCCGGGACAGGGTCGGATGGCTACACCTTC. Protein: CASRSGTGSDGYTF. The rearrangement joins TRBV12-3 or TRBV12-4 to TRBJ1-2, with 9 bases that match TRBD1. The length of the CDR3 is 14 residues. Losses at the gene ends were 6 bases for V and 6 bases for J; bases not matched to a gene: 8.

DNA for the CDR3: TGTGCCAGCAGCCAAGGGGACCGACGCACTGAAGCTTTCTTT. Protein: CASSQGDRRTEAFF. This chain links TRBV3-1 with TRBJ1-1; perhaps TRBD1 as D (5 bases). The germline V gene encodes CDR1 LGHDT and CDR2 YNNKEL (reference sequence). V dropped 1 base and J dropped 4 bases, with 10 bases sitting between them. The CDR3 is 14 residues long.

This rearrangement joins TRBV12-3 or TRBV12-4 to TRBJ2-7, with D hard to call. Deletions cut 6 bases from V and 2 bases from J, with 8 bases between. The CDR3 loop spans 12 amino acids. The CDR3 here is CASSINPYEQYF. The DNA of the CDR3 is TGTGCCAGCAGCATTAACCCCTACGAGCAGTACTTC.